This entry is about one T cell receptor beta chain. In the original processing: Researchers report that nucleated cell counts were estimated from reference gene primer amplification. The table came from immunoSEQ multiplex PCR; TCRdb's copy has only in-frame clones and leaves some out. The DNA gave D and trimming, while V, J and clone size come from that table. The table has 100,000 to 150,000 clones, around 80% seen once. The sample comes from a study of blood T cell repertoires in COVID-19. Study-wide context: Both acute and convalescent COVID-19 samples were obtained from the United States, Italy and Spain. Sources were T cells, B-cell-depleted T cells, or PBMCs; the material itself was cDNA or gDNA.

The length of the CDR3 is 17 residues. Germline lookup yields CDR1 SNHLY and CDR2 FYNNEI. The trim removed 2 bases at V and 5 bases at J, leaving 8 bases unmatched. Sequenced: peripheral blood. The TCR comes from a man aged 50 to 59 with acute or convalescent COVID-19. This chain joins TRBV2 and TRBJ2-1; TRBD2 aligns across 11 bases. The CDR3 sequence: CASSETLGTSGNNEQFF. CDR3 in DNA: TGTGCCAGCAGTGAAACCCTAGGGACTAGCGGAAACAATGAGCAGTTCTTC.